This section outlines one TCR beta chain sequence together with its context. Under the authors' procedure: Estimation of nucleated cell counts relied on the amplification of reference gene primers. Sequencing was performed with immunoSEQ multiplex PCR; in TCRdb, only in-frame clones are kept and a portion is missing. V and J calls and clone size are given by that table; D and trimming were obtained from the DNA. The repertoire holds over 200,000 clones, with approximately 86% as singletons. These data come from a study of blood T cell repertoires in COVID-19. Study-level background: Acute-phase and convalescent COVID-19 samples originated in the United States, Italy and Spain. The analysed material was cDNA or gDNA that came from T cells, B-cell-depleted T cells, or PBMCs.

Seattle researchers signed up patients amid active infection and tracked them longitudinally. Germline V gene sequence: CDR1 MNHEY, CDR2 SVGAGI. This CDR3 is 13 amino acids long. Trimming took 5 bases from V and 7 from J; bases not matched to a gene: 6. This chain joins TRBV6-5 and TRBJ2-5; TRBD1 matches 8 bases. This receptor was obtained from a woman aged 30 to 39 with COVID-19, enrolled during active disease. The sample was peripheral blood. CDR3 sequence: CASSTDRAGTQYF. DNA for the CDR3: TGTGCCAGCAGTACGGACAGGGCAGGGACCCAGTACTTC.